This T cell receptor beta chain originates from a study of T cell repertoires in cytomegalovirus infection. Study-level information: Carrying CMV and the relevant HLA type showed in public TCR beta signatures. Study-wide findings and caveats: The cumulative frequency of public TCR beta families distinguished individuals who carried CMV together with the relevant HLA. The ex vivo response was dominated by HLA-C-restricted CMV-specific TCR beta clonotypes.

About this clonotype itself: The antigen is unknown.

TCRdb fed the reads into MiXCR, producing one record per CDR3 protein. This sample has roughly 600,000 distinct CDR3 sequences, with roughly a quarter found just once. CDR3 length: 14 residues. Deletions cut 2 bases from V and 3 bases from J, with 10 bases between. Germline assignment: CDR1 MNHGY and CDR2 SAAAGT. The gene calls are TRBV6-8 and TRBJ2-5; D unresolved. Specimen: CD8+ T cells from PBMCs. The TCR originated in a human donor in good health (CMV status not recorded). Some clones in this sample may be carry-over from other donors' samples. The CDR3 coding sequence is TGTGCCAGCAGTTACCCCGAAATGGAAGAGACCCAGTACTTC. Protein: CASSYPEMEETQYF.